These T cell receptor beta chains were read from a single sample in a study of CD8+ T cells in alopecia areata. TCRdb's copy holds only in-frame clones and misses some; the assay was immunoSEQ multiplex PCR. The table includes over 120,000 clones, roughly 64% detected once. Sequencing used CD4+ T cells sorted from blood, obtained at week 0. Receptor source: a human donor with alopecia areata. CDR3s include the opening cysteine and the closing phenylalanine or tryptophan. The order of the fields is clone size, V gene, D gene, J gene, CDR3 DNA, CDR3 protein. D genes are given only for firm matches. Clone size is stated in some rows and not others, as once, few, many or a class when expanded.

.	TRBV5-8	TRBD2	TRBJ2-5	TGTGCCAGCAGCCAGGGGACTAGCGGGACACATGGGACCCAGTACTTC	CASSQGTSGTHGTQYF
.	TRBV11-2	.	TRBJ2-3	TGTGCCAGCAGCTCCAACACAGATACGCAGTATTTT	CASSSNTDTQYF
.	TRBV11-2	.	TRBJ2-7	TGTGCCAGCATGCCGGGACATGGGAAGAAGGGCGAGCAGTACTTC	CASMPGHGKKGEQYF
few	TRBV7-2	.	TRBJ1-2	TGTGCCAGCAGCTTATTTGACCCCACAACGTATGGCTACACCTTC	CASSLFDPTTYGYTF
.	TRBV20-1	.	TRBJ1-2	TGCAGTACGGACATCCACTATGGCTACACCTTC	CSTDIHYGYTF
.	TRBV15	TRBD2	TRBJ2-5	TGTGCCACCAGCAGAATCTCCGGGACTAGCGGGAGAAAGACCCAGTACTTC	CATSRISGTSGRKTQYF
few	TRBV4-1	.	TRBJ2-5	TGCGCCAGCAGCCAATGGCAGAAAGAGACCCAGTACTTC	CASSQWQKETQYF
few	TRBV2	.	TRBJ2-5	TGTGCCAGTAGGGGAAGGGAGACTGAAGAGACCCAGTACTTC	CASRGRETEETQYF
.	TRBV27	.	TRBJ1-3	TGTGCCAGCAGTTCCTCGTCGAGCAATGTTAGAAACACCATATATTTT	CASSSSSSNVRNTIYF
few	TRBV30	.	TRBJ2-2	TGTGCCTGGAGTGCAAGACTGGACACCGGGGAGCTGTTTTTT	CAWSARLDTGELFF
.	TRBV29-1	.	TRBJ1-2	TGCAGCGTTGATGGAGGGTTTAACTATGGCTACACCTTC	CSVDGGFNYGYTF
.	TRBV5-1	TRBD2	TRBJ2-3	TGCGCCAGCAGCTCCGGTCTAGCGGGGGGTAGCACAGATACGCAGTATTTT	CASSSGLAGGSTDTQYF
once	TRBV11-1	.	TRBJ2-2	TGTGCCAGCAGCTTAGCCCCAGGGGCCGGGGAGCTGTTTTTT	CASSLAPGAGELFF
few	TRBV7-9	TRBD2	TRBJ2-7	TGTGCCAGCAGCTTAGCGAGCGGGGGGGACAGGCAGTACTTC	CASSLASGGDRQYF
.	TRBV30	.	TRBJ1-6	TGTGCCTGGAGGGACAGCTATTCACCCCTCCACTTT	CAWRDSYSPLHF
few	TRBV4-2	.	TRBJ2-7	TGTGCCAGCAGCTCCGGGACCATCGAGCAGTACTTC	CASSSGTIEQYF
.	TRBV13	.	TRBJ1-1	TGTGCCAGCAGTTCGGTGAACACTGAAGCTTTCTTT	CASSSVNTEAFF
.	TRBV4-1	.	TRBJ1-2	TGCGCCAGCAGCCAAGTCACAGGGCGCTATGGCTACACCTTC	CASSQVTGRYGYTF
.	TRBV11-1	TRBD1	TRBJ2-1	TGTGCCAGCAGCAAACGACAGGGCCCACAGCAGTTCTTC	CASSKRQGPQQFF
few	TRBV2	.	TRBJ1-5	TGTGCCAGCAGTGAATTGGGGGATCAGCCCCAGCATTTT	CASSELGDQPQHF
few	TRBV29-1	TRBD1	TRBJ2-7	TGCAGCGCAGACAGGGGTTCGGGTGAGCAGTACTTC	CSADRGSGEQYF
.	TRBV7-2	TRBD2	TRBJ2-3	TGTGCCAGCAGCAAGTATCCGGGACTAGCGACAGATACGCAGTATTTT	CASSKYPGLATDTQYF
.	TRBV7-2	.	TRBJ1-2	TGTGCCAGCAGCCCAGATTCTAACTATGGCTACACCTTC	CASSPDSNYGYTF
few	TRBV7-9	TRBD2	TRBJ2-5	TGTGCCAGCAGCTCAAGACTAGCGGGCCACCAAGAGACCCAGTACTTC	CASSSRLAGHQETQYF
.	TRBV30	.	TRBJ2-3	TGTGCCTGGAAGGGCCAGCTCTACACAGATACGCAGTATTTT	CAWKGQLYTDTQYF
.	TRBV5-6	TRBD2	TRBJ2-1	TGTGCCAGCAGCAAGAGGCTAGCGGGGGGATACAATGAGCAGTTCTTC	CASSKRLAGGYNEQFF
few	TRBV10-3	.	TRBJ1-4	TGTGCCATCAGTGACGGGCAGGGTGGTGAAAAACTGTTTTTT	CAISDGQGGEKLFF
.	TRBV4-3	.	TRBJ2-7	TGCGCCAGCAGCCAAGATTTCGGACGGACCTACGAGCAGTACTTC	CASSQDFGRTYEQYF
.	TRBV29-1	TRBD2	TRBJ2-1	TGCAGCCCTCCTGGGAGGGGCCCCTACAATGAGCAGTTCTTC	CSPPGRGPYNEQFF
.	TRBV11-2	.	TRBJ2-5	TGTGCCAGCAGCTGGTCGTTAGAGACCCAGTACTTC	CASSWSLETQYF
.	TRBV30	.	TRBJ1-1	TGTGCCTGGAGTAGGGGGTTGGCTGAAGCTTTCTTT	CAWSRGLAEAFF
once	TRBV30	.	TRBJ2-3	TGTGCCTGGAGTACTGGAACTCGTATGACCACAGATACGCAGTATTTT	CAWSTGTRMTTDTQYF
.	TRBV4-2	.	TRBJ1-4	TGTGCCAGCAGCCAAGGTGAAAGCGGGGAAAAACTGTTTTTT	CASSQGESGEKLFF
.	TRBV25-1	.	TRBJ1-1	TGTGCCAGCATCGGCATGGGTCAGGCTGAAGCTTTCTTT	CASIGMGQAEAFF
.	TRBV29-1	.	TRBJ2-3	TGCAGCGTTGTTCCTTCGGGTTGGGATACGCAGTATTTT	CSVVPSGWDTQYF
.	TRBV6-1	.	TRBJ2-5	TGTGCCAGCAGTGATTTTGAGACCCAGTACTTC	CASSDFETQYF
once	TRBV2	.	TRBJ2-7	TGTGCCAGCAGTGAGGTGACAGGCTCCTACGAGCAGTACTTC	CASSEVTGSYEQYF
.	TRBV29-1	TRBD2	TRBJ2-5	TGCAGCGTTGATTCGGGGGGAGAGACCCAGTACTTC	CSVDSGGETQYF
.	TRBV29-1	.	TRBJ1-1	TGCAGCGTCAGACAAATGAACACTGAAGCTTTCTTT	CSVRQMNTEAFF
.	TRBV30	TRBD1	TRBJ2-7	TGTGCCTGGATGAAACAGGGGGCCGACGAGCAGTACTTC	CAWMKQGADEQYF
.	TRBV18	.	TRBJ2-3	TGTGCCAGCTCACCAAACACAGATACGCAGTATTTT	CASSPNTDTQYF
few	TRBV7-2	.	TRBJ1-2	TGTGCCAGCAGCTTAGAGGTCTATGGCTACACCTTC	CASSLEVYGYTF
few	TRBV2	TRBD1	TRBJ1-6	TGTGCCAGCAACCCCGGGACAGCCAATTCACCCCTCCACTTT	CASNPGTANSPLHF
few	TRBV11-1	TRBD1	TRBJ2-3	TGTGCCAGCAGCGCCAGAGGTGAGGGGGCCGACACAGATACGCAGTATTTT	CASSARGEGADTDTQYF
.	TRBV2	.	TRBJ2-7	TGTGCCAGCGGGATATCCTACGAGCAGTACTTC	CASGISYEQYF
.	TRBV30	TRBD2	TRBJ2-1	TGTGCCTGGAGTGCCGACATGGGACTAGCGGGGGGCGAGCAGTTCTTC	CAWSADMGLAGGEQFF
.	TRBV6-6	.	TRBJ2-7	TGTGCCAGCAGTTACTCAAACCCGTCCGAGCAGTACTTC	CASSYSNPSEQYF
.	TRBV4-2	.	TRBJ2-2	TGTGCCAGCAGCCAAGGGACGGGCGGGGAGCTGTTTTTT	CASSQGTGGELFF
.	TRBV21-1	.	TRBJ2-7	TGTGCCAGCAGCACGGGACGGACAACCTACGAGCAGTACTTC	CASSTGRTTYEQYF
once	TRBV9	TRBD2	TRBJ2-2	TGTGCCAGCAGGTTGGGGACTAGCGGGGGGCTGGACACCGGGGAGCTGTTTTTT	CASRLGTSGGLDTGELFF
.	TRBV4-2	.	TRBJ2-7	TGTGCCAGCAGCCAAGAGACAGGCGCAATTCACGAGCAGTACTTC	CASSQETGAIHEQYF
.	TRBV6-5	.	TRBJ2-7	TGTGCCAGGCCCCGTACGGGGGACGAGCAGTACTTC	CARPRTGDEQYF
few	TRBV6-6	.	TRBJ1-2	TGTGCCAGCAGGACAGGTGCCCATGGCTACACCTTC	CASRTGAHGYTF
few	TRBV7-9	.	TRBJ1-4	TGTGCCAGCAGCTTAGCGGTCATGGCAGAGAATGAAAAACTGTTTTTT	CASSLAVMAENEKLFF
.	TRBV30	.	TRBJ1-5	TGTGCCTGGGGACCGAATAGCAATCAGCCCCAGCATTTT	CAWGPNSNQPQHF